Described below is a single TCR beta chain sequence and its context. The sample comes from a study of T cells in tuberculosis. V shed 10 bases and J shed 3 bases, with 10 bases lying between them. Germline CDR1 ENHRY, CDR2 SYGVKD. CDR3 size: 12 residues. Libraries were prepared by immunoSEQ multiplex PCR; TCRdb keeps only in-frame clonotypes and omits some of them. The repertoire includes some 28,000 clones, around 89% of them detected once, and 5.5% to 7.5% sits in the top ten. The source of this sequence is a donor aged 10 to 29 with latent tuberculosis or without tuberculosis infection. Material for sequencing was PBMCs. The V and J genes are TRBV10-3 and TRBJ1-3; perhaps TRBD1 as D (6 bases). CDR3 region: CATQGNGNTIYF. The CDR3 nucleotides read TGTGCCACACAGGGTAATGGAAACACCATATATTTT.